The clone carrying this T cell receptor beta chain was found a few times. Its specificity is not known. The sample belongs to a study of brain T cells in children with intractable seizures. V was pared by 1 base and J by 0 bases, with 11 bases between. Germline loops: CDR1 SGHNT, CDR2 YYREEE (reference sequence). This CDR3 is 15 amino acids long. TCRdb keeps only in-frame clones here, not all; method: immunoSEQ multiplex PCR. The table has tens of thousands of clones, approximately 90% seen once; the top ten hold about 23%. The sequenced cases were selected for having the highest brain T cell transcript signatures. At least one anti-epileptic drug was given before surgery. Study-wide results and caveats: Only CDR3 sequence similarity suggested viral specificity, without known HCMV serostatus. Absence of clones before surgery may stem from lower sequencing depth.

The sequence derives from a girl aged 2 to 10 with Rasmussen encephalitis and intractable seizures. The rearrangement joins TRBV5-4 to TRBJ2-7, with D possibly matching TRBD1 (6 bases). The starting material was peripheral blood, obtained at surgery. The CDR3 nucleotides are TGTGCCAGCAGCTTGCAGCAGGGGCCCTCCTACGAGCAGTACTTC. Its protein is CASSLQQGPSYEQYF.